This T cell receptor (beta chain) was retrieved from a study of CD4 T cells in relation to SARS-CoV-2 and coronaviruses. Background on the study: Patient ages ranged from 21 to 72, median 38.

A note on this clone: The antigen remains undetermined.

V dropped 3 bases and J dropped 9 bases, with 10 bases sitting between them. There are 12 residues in the CDR3. Germline values: CDR1 SGHTS, CDR2 YDEGEE. Method: immunoSEQ multiplex PCR; TCRdb's copy keeps in-frame clones and lacks some. The table records about 43,000 clones, around 80% of them present only once. The study's findings and limits: This crossreactivity analysis covered spike protein alone, no other viral proteins.

This TCR was recovered from an adult with COVID-19. The sample comprised naive CD4+ T cells from PBMCs, cultured in vitro. The sample's subset: naive CD4+ T cells isolated by negative enrichment. This rearrangement joins TRBV5-8 to TRBJ2-1; D gene uncertain. The CDR3 DNA sequence: TGTGCCAGCAGCTCCCCACCCAGTGAGCAGTTCTTC. Protein product: CASSSPPSEQFF.